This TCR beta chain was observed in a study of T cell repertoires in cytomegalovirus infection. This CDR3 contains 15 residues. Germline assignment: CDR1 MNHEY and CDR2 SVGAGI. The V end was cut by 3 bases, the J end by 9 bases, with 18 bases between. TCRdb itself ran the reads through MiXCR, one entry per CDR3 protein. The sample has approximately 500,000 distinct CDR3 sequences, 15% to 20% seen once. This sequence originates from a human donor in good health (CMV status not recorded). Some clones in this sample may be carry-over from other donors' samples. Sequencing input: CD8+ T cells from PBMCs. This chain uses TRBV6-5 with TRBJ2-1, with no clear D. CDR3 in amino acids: CASSYPSSPGAEQFF. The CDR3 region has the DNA TGTGCCAGCAGTTATCCGAGCTCCCCCGGCGCTGAGCAGTTCTTC.